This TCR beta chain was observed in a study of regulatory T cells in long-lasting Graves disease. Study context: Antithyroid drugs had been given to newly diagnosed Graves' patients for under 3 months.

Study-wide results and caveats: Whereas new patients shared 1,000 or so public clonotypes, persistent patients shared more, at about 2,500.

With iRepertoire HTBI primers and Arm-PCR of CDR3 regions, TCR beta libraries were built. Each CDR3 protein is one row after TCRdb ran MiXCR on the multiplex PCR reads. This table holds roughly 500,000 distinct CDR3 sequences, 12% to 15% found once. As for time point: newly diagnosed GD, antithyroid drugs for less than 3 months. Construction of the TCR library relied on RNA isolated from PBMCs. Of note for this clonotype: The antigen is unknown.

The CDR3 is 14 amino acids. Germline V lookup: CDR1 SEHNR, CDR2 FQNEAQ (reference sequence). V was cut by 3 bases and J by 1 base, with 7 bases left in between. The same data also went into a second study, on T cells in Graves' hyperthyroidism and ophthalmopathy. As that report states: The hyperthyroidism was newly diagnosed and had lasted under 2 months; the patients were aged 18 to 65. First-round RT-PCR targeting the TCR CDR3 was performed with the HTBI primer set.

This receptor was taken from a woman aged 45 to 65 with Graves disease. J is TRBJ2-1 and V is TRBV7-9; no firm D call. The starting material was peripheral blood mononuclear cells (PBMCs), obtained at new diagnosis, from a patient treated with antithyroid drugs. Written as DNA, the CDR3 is TGTGCCAGCAGCTTTACGGGTTCCTACAATGAGCAGTTCTTC. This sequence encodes CASSFTGSYNEQFF.